This T cell receptor beta chain was observed in a study of blood T cells in healthy people across ages. Then a second PCR, running about 6 to 11 cycles, was carried out with a sample-barcoded 5' primer and a J-beta primer mix. With 12 random nucleotides, a template-switch adaptor tagged each individual cDNA molecule. TCRdb reanalysed the 5' RACE reads using MiXCR and keeps one entry per CDR3 protein. The repertoire holds about 1.4 million distinct CDR3 sequences, roughly 64% seen once, with under 8.5% in the top ten. Study observations and caveats: A roughly linear fall in TCR beta diversity per million T cells was seen with increasing age.

In regard to this clonotype: Its antigen is undetermined.

Total RNA, at least 5.5 micrograms per sample, came from PBMCs. Germline V gene data show CDR1 as DFQATT and CDR2 as SNEGSKA (reference sequence). CDR3 length: 15 residues. The sequenced sample consisted of blood. V gene TRBV20-1 combines with J gene TRBJ2-4; D unresolved. The J call may not be correct, given that the DNA end is closer to TRBJ2-7. The TCR was taken from a man aged 18-30 years in good health. CDR3 nucleotides: TGCAGTGCTAGAGATATTCAACCAGAGAACTACGAGCAGTACTTC. Translating gives CSARDIQPENYEQYF.